This is a list of T cell receptor beta chains from one sample in a study of technical replicates of blood from a few donors. Produced via immunoSEQ multiplex PCR; TCRdb's table is partial and in-frame only. This table holds tens of thousands of clones, 75% to 95% found once. Sequenced: T cells isolated from PBMCs. These receptors all come from a human donor in good health. Some clones in this sample may be carry-over from other donors' samples. Both conserved end residues are part of each CDR3. Each record gives: clone size, CDR3 length, J gene, V gene, CDR3 protein. Rows may omit the clone size; those that give it use once, few, many or a size class.

-	13	TRBJ2-3	TRBV10-2	CASTPSGRDTQYF
few	16	TRBJ1-2	TRBV28	CASSPSIGQGFYGYTF
-	12	TRBJ2-2	TRBV27	CASSFGTGELFF
-	14	TRBJ1-5	TRBV4-1	CASSQGGGRQPQHF
-	17	TRBJ2-1	TRBV7-8	CASSLVVRRASRGEQFF
-	14	TRBJ2-7	TRBV28	CASRLPGTAYEQYF
-	16	TRBJ2-6	TRBV27	CASSFSGSSGANVLTF
-	14	TRBJ1-5	TRBV9	CASSPEEVYQPQHF
-	15	TRBJ2-1	TRBV5-5	CASSLVAVSYNEQFF
-	14	TRBJ2-7	TRBV30	CAWSVSKGAIEQYF
once	16	TRBJ2-3	TRBV10-3	CAISFRLAGSLDTQYF
-	18	TRBJ1-5	TRBV27	CASSDITMGQGFNQPQHF
-	14	TRBJ1-2	TRBV9	CASGRFDPGYGYTF
-	16	TRBJ2-7	TRBV11-1	CASSLGLGQASYEQYF
once	16	TRBJ2-7	TRBV5-1	CASSLEAGTGAYEQYF
-	15	TRBJ2-1	TRBV2	CASSSSGSLYNEQFF
-	16	TRBJ1-2	TRBV5-1	CASSQDTGGRVYGYTF
once	12	TRBJ2-7	TRBV2	CASTVNTYEQYF
-	14	TRBJ1-2	TRBV9	CASSPRDRGDGYTF
-	13	TRBJ1-6	TRBV28	CASSLVPSSPLHF
-	15	TRBJ2-2	TRBV19	CASSRGRVGTGELFF
-	15	TRBJ2-1	TRBV7-2	CASSPRTGVHNEQFF
-	13	TRBJ1-1	TRBV7-6	CASSPNKNTEAFF
-	15	TRBJ1-5	TRBV19	CASKSEKNSNQPQHF
-	12	TRBJ2-7	TRBV7-9	CASSLTGYEQYF
-	13	TRBJ1-5	TRBV5-6	CASSLARGQPQHF
-	15	TRBJ2-6	TRBV5-1	CASSLSGSGANVLTF
-	14	TRBJ1-3	TRBV11-2	CASSLDRVGNTIYF
-	13	TRBJ2-1	TRBV6-5	CASSTTGGNEQFF
-	13	TRBJ1-5	TRBV7-9	CASSLQGNQPQHF
-	15	TRBJ2-1	TRBV11-2	CASSPLAGDTNEQFF
-	17	TRBJ2-2	TRBV5-1	CASSPRAGVNGNGELFF
-	18	TRBJ1-3	TRBV19	CATLARDRVRGSGNTIYF
-	15	TRBJ2-2	TRBV7-9	CASSFQITNTGELFF
-	15	TRBJ1-2	TRBV10-3	CAISGGTVDNYGYTF
-	15	TRBJ2-4	TRBV5-6	CASSSAPLAKNIQYF
-	14	TRBJ2-1	TRBV28	CATSEEFRPNEQFF
few	15	TRBJ2-2	TRBV27	CASSLQGTNTGELFF
-	16	TRBJ2-3	TRBV27	CASSLLAGRSTDTQYF
-	18	TRBJ2-1	TRBV25-1	CASSGAPGTDYDSNEQFF
-	11	TRBJ2-5	TRBV12-5	CASGSGETQYF